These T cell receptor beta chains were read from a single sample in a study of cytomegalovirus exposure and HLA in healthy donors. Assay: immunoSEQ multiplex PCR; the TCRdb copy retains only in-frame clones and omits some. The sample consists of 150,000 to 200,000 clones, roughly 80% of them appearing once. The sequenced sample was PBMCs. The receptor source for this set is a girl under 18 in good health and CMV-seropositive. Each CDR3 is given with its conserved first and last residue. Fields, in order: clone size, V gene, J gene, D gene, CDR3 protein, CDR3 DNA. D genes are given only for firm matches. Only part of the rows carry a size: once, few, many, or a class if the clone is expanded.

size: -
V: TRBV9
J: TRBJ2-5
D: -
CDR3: CASSASGRIGETQYF
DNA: TGTGCCAGCAGCGCCTCCGGCAGGATTGGTGAGACCCAGTACTTC

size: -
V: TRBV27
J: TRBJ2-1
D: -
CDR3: CASWDTYSYNEQFF
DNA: TGTGCCAGCTGGGACACCTACTCCTACAATGAGCAGTTCTTC

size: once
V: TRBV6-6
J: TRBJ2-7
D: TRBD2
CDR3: CASRKSGGGDYEQYF
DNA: TGTGCCAGCAGGAAAAGCGGGGGAGGAGACTACGAGCAGTACTTC

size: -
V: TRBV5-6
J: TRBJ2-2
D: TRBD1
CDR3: CASSSDPGTGTGELFF
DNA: TGTGCCAGCAGCTCGGACCCCGGGACAGGGACTGGGGAGCTGTTTTTT

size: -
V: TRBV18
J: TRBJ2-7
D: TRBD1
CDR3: CASSPGFTGGIPYEQYF
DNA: TGTGCCAGCTCACCGGGATTTACAGGGGGGATTCCCTACGAGCAGTACTTC

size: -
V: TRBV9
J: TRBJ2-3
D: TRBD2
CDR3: CASSARTSGSLGTDTQYF
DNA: TGTGCCAGCAGCGCTCGGACTAGCGGGAGTCTTGGCACAGATACGCAGTATTTT

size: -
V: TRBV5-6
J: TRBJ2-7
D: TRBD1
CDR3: CASSLAGTGYEQYF
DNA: TGTGCCAGCAGCTTGGCTGGGACAGGGTACGAGCAGTACTTC

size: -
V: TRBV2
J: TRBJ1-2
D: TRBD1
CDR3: CASSLTLQGDYGYTF
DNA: TGTGCCAGCAGTCTTACTTTACAGGGGGACTATGGCTACACCTTC

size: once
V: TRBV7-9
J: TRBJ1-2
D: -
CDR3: CSSSFDRGGYTF
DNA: TGTTCCAGCAGCTTTGACAGAGGCGGCTACACCTTC

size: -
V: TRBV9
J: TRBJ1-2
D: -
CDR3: CASSVEQNYGYTF
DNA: TGTGCCAGCAGCGTAGAACAGAACTATGGCTACACCTTC

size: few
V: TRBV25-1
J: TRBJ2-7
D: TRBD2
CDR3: CASSNGLAVPYEQYF
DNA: TGTGCCAGCAGTAACGGACTAGCGGTACCATACGAGCAGTACTTC

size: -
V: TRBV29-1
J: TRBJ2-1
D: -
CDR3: CSVEQREGQGRGGQFF
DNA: TGCAGCGTTGAACAGAGGGAAGGACAGGGCCGCGGGGGGCAGTTCTTC

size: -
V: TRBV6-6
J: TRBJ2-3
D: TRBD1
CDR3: CASTLRQGDTQYF
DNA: TGTGCCAGCACTCTTAGACAGGGAGATACGCAGTATTTT

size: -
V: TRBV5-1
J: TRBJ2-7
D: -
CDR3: CASKDLGLVSYEQYF
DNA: TGCGCCAGCAAGGATTTGGGACTGGTTTCCTACGAGCAGTACTTC

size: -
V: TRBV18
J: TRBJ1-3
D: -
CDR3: CASSQQGGNTIYF
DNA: TGTGCCAGCTCACAACAGGGAGGAAACACCATATATTTT

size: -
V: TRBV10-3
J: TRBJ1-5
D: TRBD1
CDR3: CAISEGGLGNQPQHF
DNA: TGTGCCATCAGTGAAGGGGGCTTGGGCAATCAGCCCCAGCATTTT

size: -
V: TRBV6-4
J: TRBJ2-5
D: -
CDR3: CASSDWAGAQYF
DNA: TGTGCCAGCAGTGACTGGGCAGGGGCCCAGTACTTC

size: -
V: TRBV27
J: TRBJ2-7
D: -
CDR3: CASSLRGSASYEQYF
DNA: TGTGCCAGCAGTTTACGGGGTAGCGCCTCCTACGAGCAGTACTTC

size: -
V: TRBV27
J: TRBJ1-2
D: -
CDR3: CASSLSSGHYGYTF
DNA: TGTGCCAGCAGTTTATCGTCTGGGCACTATGGCTACACCTTC

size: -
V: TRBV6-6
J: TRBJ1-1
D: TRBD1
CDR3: CASSITGGRGTEAFF
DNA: TGTGCCAGCAGTATAACAGGGGGCAGGGGCACTGAAGCTTTCTTT

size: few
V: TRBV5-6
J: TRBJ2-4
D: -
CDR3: CASSGTFQYF
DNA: TGTGCCAGCAGCGGGACTTTTCAGTACTTC

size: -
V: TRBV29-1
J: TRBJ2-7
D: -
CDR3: CSVETAGYEQYF
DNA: TGCAGCGTTGAGACAGCTGGCTACGAGCAGTACTTC

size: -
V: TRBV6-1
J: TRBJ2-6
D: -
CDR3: CASIGENVLTF
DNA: TGTGCCAGCATCGGAGAGAACGTCCTGACTTTC

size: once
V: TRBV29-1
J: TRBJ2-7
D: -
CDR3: CSVAQGGYSYEQYF
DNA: TGCAGCGTTGCTCAGGGTGGCTACTCCTACGAGCAGTACTTC

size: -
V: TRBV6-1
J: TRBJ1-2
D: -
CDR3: CASSSAWEYGYTF
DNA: TGTGCCAGCAGTTCCGCCTGGGAGTATGGCTACACCTTC

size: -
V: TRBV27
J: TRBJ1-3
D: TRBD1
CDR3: CASSVYRGPYLNTIYF
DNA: TGTGCCAGCAGTGTATACAGGGGGCCTTACCTAAACACCATATATTTT

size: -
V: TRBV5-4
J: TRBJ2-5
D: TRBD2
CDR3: CASSPGGAGVYQETQYF
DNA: TGTGCCAGCAGCCCCGGCGGGGCGGGAGTTTACCAAGAGACCCAGTACTTC

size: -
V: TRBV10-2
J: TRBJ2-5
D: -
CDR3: CASSLIPGETQYF
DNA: TGCGCCAGCAGCCTCATACCTGGCGAGACCCAGTACTTC

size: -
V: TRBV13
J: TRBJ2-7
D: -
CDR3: CASSYTVPGEQYF
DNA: TGTGCCAGCAGCTACACGGTCCCGGGAGAGCAGTACTTC

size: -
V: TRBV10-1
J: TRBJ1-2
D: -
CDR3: CASSESIGQWYGYTF
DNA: TGCGCCAGCAGTGAGTCTATAGGACAGTGGTATGGCTACACCTTC

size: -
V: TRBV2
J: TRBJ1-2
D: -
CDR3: CASSESVGANYGYTF
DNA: TGTGCCAGCAGTGAGAGTGTTGGAGCTAACTATGGCTACACCTTC

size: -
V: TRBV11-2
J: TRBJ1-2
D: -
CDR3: CASRPLLNYGYTF
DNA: TGTGCCAGCAGGCCATTGCTAAACTATGGCTACACCTTC

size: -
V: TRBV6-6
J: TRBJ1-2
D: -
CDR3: CASSYSGQFPNYGYTF
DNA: TGTGCCAGCAGTTACTCCGGACAGTTTCCTAACTATGGCTACACCTTC

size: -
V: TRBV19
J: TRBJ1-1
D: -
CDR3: CASRTTWGHLGPEAFF
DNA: TGTGCCAGTAGAACAACCTGGGGACACCTAGGCCCTGAAGCTTTCTTT

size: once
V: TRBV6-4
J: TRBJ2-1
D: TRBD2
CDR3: CASSDGGLGGYNEQFF
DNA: TGTGCCAGCAGTGACGGGGGACTAGGCGGTTACAATGAGCAGTTCTTC

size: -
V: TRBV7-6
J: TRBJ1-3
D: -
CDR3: CASSLGMGRTGNTIYF
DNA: TGTGCCAGCAGCTTAGGCATGGGGCGGACTGGAAACACCATATATTTT

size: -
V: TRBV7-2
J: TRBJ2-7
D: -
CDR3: CASSLVGQTDYEQYF
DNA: TGTGCCAGCAGCTTAGTCGGACAGACGGACTACGAGCAGTACTTC

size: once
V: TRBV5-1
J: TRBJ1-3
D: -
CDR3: CASSLIQDSTLPSGNTIYF
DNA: TGCGCCAGCAGCTTGATCCAGGACAGCACCCTTCCATCTGGAAACACCATATATTTT

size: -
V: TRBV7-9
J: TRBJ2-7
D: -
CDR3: CASSLSSGKPYEQYF
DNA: TGTGCCAGCAGCTTATCCTCAGGGAAGCCCTACGAGCAGTACTTC

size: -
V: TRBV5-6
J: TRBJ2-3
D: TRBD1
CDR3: CASSLGRGRGTDTQYF
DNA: TGTGCCAGCAGCTTGGGCAGGGGGCGGGGCACAGATACGCAGTATTTT

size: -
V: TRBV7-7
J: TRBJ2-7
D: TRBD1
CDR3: CASSSGTGLAYEQYF
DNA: TGTGCTAGCAGTTCCGGGACAGGGCTCGCCTACGAGCAGTACTTC

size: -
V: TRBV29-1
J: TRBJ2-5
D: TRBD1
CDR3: CSGLMTGAEETQYF
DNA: TGCAGCGGATTGATGACAGGGGCTGAAGAGACCCAGTACTTC

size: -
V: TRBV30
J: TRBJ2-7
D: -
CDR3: CAGMNKPYEQYF
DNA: TGTGCCGGTATGAACAAACCCTACGAGCAGTACTTC

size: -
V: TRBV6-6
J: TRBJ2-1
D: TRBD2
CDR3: CASRAGRGHNEQFF
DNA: TGTGCCAGCAGAGCGGGGAGGGGACACAATGAGCAGTTCTTC

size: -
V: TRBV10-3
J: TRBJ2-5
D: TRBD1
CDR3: CAISGRDRGHRETQYF
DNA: TGTGCCATCAGTGGCCGGGACAGGGGGCATCGAGAGACCCAGTACTTC

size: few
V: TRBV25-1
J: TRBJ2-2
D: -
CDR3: CASSEYSGELFF
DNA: TGTGCCAGCAGTGAATACTCCGGGGAGCTGTTTTTT

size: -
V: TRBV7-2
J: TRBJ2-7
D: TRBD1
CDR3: CASSSSRGQVPEQYF
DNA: TGTGCCAGCAGCTCTAGCAGGGGGCAGGTACCCGAGCAGTACTTC

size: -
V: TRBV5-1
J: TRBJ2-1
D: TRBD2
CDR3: CASSLGTSDYNEQFF
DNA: TGCGCCAGCAGCTTAGGGACTAGCGACTACAATGAGCAGTTCTTC

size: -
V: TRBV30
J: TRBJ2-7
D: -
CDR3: CAWSRGLALGGQYF
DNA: TGTGCCTGGAGCCGAGGGCTAGCGTTGGGGGGGCAGTACTTC

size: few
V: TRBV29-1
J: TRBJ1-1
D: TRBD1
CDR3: CSFYTGEDTEAFF
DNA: TGCAGCTTCTATACAGGGGAAGACACTGAAGCTTTCTTT

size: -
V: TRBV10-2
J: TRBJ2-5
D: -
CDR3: CASSETVQETQYF
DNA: TGCGCCAGCAGTGAAACAGTCCAAGAGACCCAGTACTTC

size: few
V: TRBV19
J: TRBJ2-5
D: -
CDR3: CASSIVPSPSETQYF
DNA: TGTGCCAGTAGTATAGTCCCCTCTCCCTCGGAGACCCAGTACTTC

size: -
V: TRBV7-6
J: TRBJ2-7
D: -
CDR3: CASSLRQDYEQYF
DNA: TGTGCCAGCAGCCTACGACAAGATTACGAGCAGTACTTC

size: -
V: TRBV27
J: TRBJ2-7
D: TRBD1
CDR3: CASRTGTVSYEQYF
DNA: TGTGCCAGCAGGACCGGGACAGTCTCCTACGAGCAGTACTTC

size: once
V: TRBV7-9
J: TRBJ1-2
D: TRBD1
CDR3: CASSDEWTGGPYGYTF
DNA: TGTGCCAGCAGCGACGAATGGACAGGGGGACCCTATGGCTACACCTTC

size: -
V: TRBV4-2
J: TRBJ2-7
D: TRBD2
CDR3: CASSQEALAAYEQYF
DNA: TGTGCCAGCAGCCAAGAGGCGCTAGCGGCCTACGAGCAGTACTTC

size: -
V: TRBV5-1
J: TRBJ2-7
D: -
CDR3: CASSLEDPSRDEQYF
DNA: TGCGCCAGCAGCTTGGAAGACCCTTCGAGGGACGAGCAGTACTTC

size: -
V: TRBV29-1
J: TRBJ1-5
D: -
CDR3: CPPRASNQPQHF
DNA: TGCCCTCCCAGGGCTAGCAATCAGCCCCAGCATTTT

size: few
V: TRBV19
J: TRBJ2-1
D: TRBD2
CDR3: CASSISSGRYNEQFF
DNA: TGTGCCAGTAGTATATCAAGCGGGAGGTACAATGAGCAGTTCTTC